The following is a T cell receptor (beta chain) sequence with its context. The table came from immunoSEQ multiplex PCR; TCRdb's copy has only in-frame clones and leaves some out. The data contain approximately 190,000 clones, roughly nine tenths of them seen just once; the ten biggest clones take up about 2%. This sample is drawn from a study of control samples from healthy donors and cancer patients. The germline V gene has CDR1 SQVTM and CDR2 ANQGSEA. J lost 5 bases, V lost 7 bases, and 8 bases had no gene match. This CDR3 has 14 residues. Sequencing was carried out using blood. This chain uses TRBV29-1 with TRBJ2-3; TRBD2 matches at 11 bases. The TCR sequence derives from a man younger than 45 in good health. Here the CDR3 DNA reads TGCAGCGCCATAGCGGGGGGGCCGGGAGATACGCAGTATTTT. It yields the protein CSAIAGGPGDTQYF.